This T cell receptor (beta chain) was sequenced in a study of cytomegalovirus exposure and HLA in healthy donors. The PCR was carried out with 60 Vbeta primers and 13 Jbeta primers. Profiled with immunoSEQ multiplex PCR; TCRdb holds only in-frame clones, not every one. Among roughly 100,000 clones listed, 80% to 85% were seen once. This clone was seen once. Its antigen is not identified. Germline V gives CDR1 SGHRS, CDR2 YFSETQ. The V end lost 0 bases, the J end lost 7 bases, and 10 bases lay between the germline ends. The CDR3 is 13 residues long. Findings and caveats of the study: Association of some 18,000 TCR beta sequences with HLA alleles was found at 0.05 false discovery rate in a later analysis.

The sample comprised PBMCs. The sequence was collected from a man between 25 and 39 years old in good health and CMV-seropositive. This chain uses TRBV5-1 with TRBJ1-1; TRBD1 is a possible D gene (6 bases). The CDR3 loop reads CASSLEQGIEAFF. As DNA, the CDR3 is TGCGCCAGCAGCTTGGAACAGGGAATTGAAGCTTTCTTT.